This T cell receptor (beta chain) was sequenced for a study of T cells after somatic rescue of genetic block (dated by TCRdb to 2019 to 2021). About the full investigation: What the study looked at was long-term robustness, specifically in a T-cell system that came about through somatic rescue of a genetic block in T-cell development.

On this clone itself: Its cognate antigen has yet to be identified. No base quality values were provided; no much bigger clone lies one nucleotide off.

The method was the immunoSEQ multiplex PCR assay. TCRdb took this table from immuneACCESS and kept in-frame rearrangements with V and J called. Such tables lack part of the clones; where checked against another copy, unresolved V genes explain under half of the gap, and the rest is unexplained. This sample gives 55,000 to 75,000 clones in total; around 92% of them show up just once. The top ten constitute roughly 3% of the sample. Taken from the germline V gene, the CDR1 and CDR2 loops are SGDLS and YYNGEE. V ends up 4 bases short and J 5 bases short, with an unmatched junction base count of 9. The CDR3 measures 15 amino acids from cysteine to phenylalanine. Left in the record is the CDR3 DNA by itself, 45 bases read in frame from the first base.

Sequenced sample: peripheral blood mononuclear cells (PBMCs). The receptor's source is a man aged 40-50 years. The V and J segments used are TRBV9 and TRBJ2-1; 7 central bases correspond to TRBD2. The CDR3 has the sequence CASSSGPSGNNEQFF. The nucleotide sequence is TGTGCCAGCAGCTCAGGACCTAGCGGAAACAATGAGCAGTTCTTC.